A selection of T cell receptor beta chains follows, all from one sample in a study of shared clonotypes between healthy human individuals. Sequencing was performed with immunoSEQ multiplex PCR; in TCRdb, only in-frame clones are kept and a portion is missing. The sample records about 600,000 clones, roughly four fifths being singletons. The sequencing input was PBMCs. These receptors were collected from a woman aged 40 to 50 in good health. Some clones in this sample may be carry-over from other donors' samples. Each CDR3 is given with its conserved first and last residue. D genes are given only for firm matches. Only some rows state a clone size, as once, few, many or a class for expanded clones.

CDR3aa	CDR3nt	j_gene	abundance	d_gene	v_gene
CASSQDPISTDTQYF	TGTGCCAGCAGCCAAGACCCTATAAGCACAGATACGCAGTATTTT	TRBJ2-3	.	.	TRBV4-2
CASSPGTSGSTDTQYF	TGTGCCAGCAGTCCGGGGACTAGCGGGAGCACAGATACGCAGTATTTT	TRBJ2-3	.	TRBD2	TRBV28
CASSLAGVVAGELFF	TGTGCCAGCAGCCTAGCGGGAGTAGTGGCCGGGGAGCTGTTTTTT	TRBJ2-2	.	TRBD2	TRBV11-3
CASTPGRGGVEAFF	TGTGCCAGCACCCCGGGTAGGGGGGGAGTTGAAGCTTTCTTT	TRBJ1-1	.	.	TRBV2
CASSKRQDSTDTQYF	TGTGCCAGTAGTAAGAGACAGGATAGCACAGATACGCAGTATTTT	TRBJ2-3	.	.	TRBV19
CASSLAWTGLNTEAFF	TGCGCCAGCAGCTTGGCTTGGACAGGCCTCAACACTGAAGCTTTCTTT	TRBJ1-1	.	TRBD1	TRBV5-1
CASSQDLMANGYTF	TGTGCCAGCAGCCAAGATCTAATGGCGAATGGCTACACCTTC	TRBJ1-2	once	.	TRBV4-2
CASSFQMDTQYF	TGTGCCAGCAGCTTTCAAATGGATACGCAGTATTTT	TRBJ2-3	.	.	TRBV11-2
CASSTLAGGYNEQFF	TGTGCCAGCAGCACTTTAGCGGGAGGTTACAATGAGCAGTTCTTC	TRBJ2-1	.	TRBD2	TRBV7-2
CASSAQGAAFGELFF	TGTGCCAGCAGTGCACAGGGGGCGGCCTTCGGGGAGCTGTTTTTT	TRBJ2-2	once	TRBD1	TRBV6-1
CASSFWKDTDTQYF	TGTGCCAGCAGCTTTTGGAAAGACACAGATACGCAGTATTTT	TRBJ2-3	many	.	TRBV7-8
CASTRTGGQPQHF	TGTGCCAGCACCCGGACAGGGGGCCAGCCCCAGCATTTT	TRBJ1-5	.	TRBD1	TRBV5-8
CASSSGTGGYEQYF	TGTGCCAGCAGCTCCGGGACAGGGGGATACGAGCAGTACTTC	TRBJ2-7	few	TRBD1	TRBV7-9
CASSSLMGNEQFF	TGTGCCAGCAGCTCCTTAATGGGCAATGAGCAGTTCTTC	TRBJ2-1	once	.	TRBV7-9
CASSQAGQGAEEQYF	TGCGCCAGCAGCCAAGCGGGACAGGGGGCTGAAGAGCAGTACTTC	TRBJ2-7	.	TRBD1	TRBV4-1
CASSIQASEQFF	TGCGCCAGCAGCATCCAAGCCAGCGAGCAGTTCTTC	TRBJ2-1	.	.	TRBV5-1
CASSRPEGLADLSYNEQFF	TGTGCCAGCAGCCGGCCTGAAGGACTAGCGGACCTCTCCTACAATGAGCAGTTCTTC	TRBJ2-1	.	TRBD2	TRBV4-2
CASSLTGRETQYF	TGCGCCAGCAGCTTGACTGGCCGGGAGACCCAGTACTTC	TRBJ2-5	once	.	TRBV5-1